This T cell receptor (beta chain) was identified during a study of blood T cells in healthy people across ages. This CDR3 spans 15 amino acids. CDR1 and CDR2 (germline): MNHEY, SMNVEV (reference sequence). Trimming cost V 4 bases and J 4 bases, with 16 bases left between them. A sample-barcoded 5' primer and a J-beta primer mix were used in a second PCR of about 7 to 12 cycles. TCRdb re-analysed the 5' RACE reads in MiXCR, keeping a single row per CDR3 protein. The sample lists 790,000 or so distinct CDR3 sequences; approximately 53% were seen once. The sequence was obtained from a middle-aged man in good health. The sample comprised blood. The chain uses TRBV27 and TRBJ1-2; no definite D call. This CDR3 is CASSSPRITPYGYTF. The CDR3 DNA reads TGTGCCAGCAGTTCCCCCCGGATTACCCCCTATGGCTACACCTTC.